The 9 T cell receptor beta chains given below trace back to one sample, sequenced in a study of blood T cell repertoires in COVID-19. Some clones are missing from TCRdb's copy, which holds only in-frame ones; the method was immunoSEQ multiplex PCR. This sample has 80,000 to 95,000 clones; approximately 80% occur once, and the top ten carry more than 4%. Input material: peripheral blood. Every receptor here comes from a man aged 80 or over with COVID-19, enrolled during active disease.

The chain has TRBV28 and TRBJ1-3; D is perhaps TRBD1 (6 bases). The V gene's germline CDR1 is MDHEN and CDR2 SYDVKM. The CDR3 consists of 14 residues. Trimming took off 6 bases at V and 2 bases at J, with 11 bases between the two ends. The CDR3 sequence: CASSPGGPGNTIYF. In nucleotides, the CDR3 is TGTGCCAGCAGCCCGGGGGGGCCTGGAAACACCATATATTTT.

The chain uses TRBV11-2 and TRBJ1-2, with D maybe TRBD1 (6 bases). Germline values: CDR1 SGHAT, CDR2 FQNNGV. Trimming left V 6 bases short and J 5 bases short, with 16 bases between. This CDR3 is 14 amino acids long. The chain's CDR3 is CASRTLQGRYGYTF. In DNA form, the CDR3 reads TGTGCCAGCAGGACCCTACAGGGTCGATATGGCTACACCTTC. Filled out from reference TRBV11-2 and TRBJ1-2, the complete variable domain reads EAGVAQSPRYKIIEKRQSVAFWCNPISGHATLYWYQQILGQGPKLLIQFQNNGVVDDSQLPKDRFSAERLKGVDSTLKIQPAKLEDSAVYLCASRTLQGRYGYTFGSGTRLTVV.

This clone has more than one count but fewer than ten. This chain links TRBV3-1 (or the pseudogene TRBV3-2) with TRBJ2-5; D possibly corresponds to TRBD2 (6 bases). V lost 1 base to trimming and J lost 5 bases, with 14 bases between them. The CDR3 length is 15 residues. From germline, CDR1 is LGHDT and CDR2 YNNKEL (reference sequence). The CDR3 DNA follows: TGTGCCAGCAGCCAAGTGTACGGGAGTGGGGAGACCCAGTACTTC. Translating it yields CASSQVYGSGETQYF.

J is TRBJ1-2 and V is TRBV2; TRBD1 matches at 8 bases. This CDR3 is 14 amino acids long. Germline CDR1 is SNHLY and CDR2 is FYNNEI. Germline trimming cut 4 bases from V and 4 bases from J; bases unmatched to any gene: 5. CDR3 in amino acids: CASSGQGAGYGYTF. CDR3 bases: TGTGCCAGCAGTGGGCAGGGGGCTGGCTATGGCTACACCTTC.

This clone showed up just once. The CDR3 region has the DNA TGTGCCAGTAGTATAGGAGCCCATGGTGGTAGTTCACCCCTCCACTTT. This codes for CASSIGAHGGSSPLHF. V is TRBV19 and J is TRBJ1-6, with no clear D. V lost 1 base to trimming and J lost 9 bases, with 16 bases between them. CDR1 and CDR2 from the germline V gene are LNHDA and SQIVND (reference sequence). The CDR3 consists of 16 residues.

The rearrangement joins TRBV19 to TRBJ1-2; no reliable D call. Trimming removed 6 bases from V and 8 bases from J, with 13 bases in between. Per germline, CDR1 LNHDA and CDR2 SQIVND (reference sequence). The CDR3 contains 12 residues. For the CDR3, the DNA is TGTGCCAGTAGCTCCGTATATCAGGGCTACACCTTC. It encodes CASSSVYQGYTF. Full variable domain (missing parts from reference TRBV19 and TRBJ1-2): DGGITQSPKYLFRKEGQNVTLSCEQNLNHDAMYWYRQDPGQGLRLIYYSQIVNDFQKGDIAEGYSVSREKKESFPLTVTSAQKNPTAFYLCASSSVYQGYTFGSGTRLTVV.

The chain is built from TRBV6-5 and TRBJ2-1; maybe TRBD1 (6 bases). CDR1 and CDR2 from the germline V gene are MNHEY and SVGAGI. Trimming left V 6 bases short and J 6 bases short, with 12 bases between. There are 13 residues in the CDR3. DNA for the CDR3: TGTGCCAGCAGCAGGGGTGTTGGCAATGAGCAGTTCTTC. It translates to CASSRGVGNEQFF.

The rearrangement joins TRBV7-2 to TRBJ2-5, with 8 bases lining up with TRBD1. Germline CDR1 SGHTA, CDR2 FQGNSA. Germline trimming cut 4 bases from V and 5 bases from J; bases unmatched to any gene: 3. This CDR3 spans 13 amino acids. CDR3 in amino acids: CASSSWTGETQYF. CDR3 nucleotides: TGTGCCAGCAGCTCCTGGACAGGGGAGACCCAGTACTTC.

The genes are TRBV3-1 (or the pseudogene TRBV3-2) and TRBJ2-2, with TRBD1 matching 9 bases. The junction had 5 bases not matched to a gene; V was cut back by 6 bases and J by 6 bases. Germline V lookup: CDR1 LGHDT, CDR2 YNNKEL (reference sequence). The CDR3 length is 14 residues. The CDR3 DNA follows: TGTGCCAGCAGACCAACAGGGGGCTCCGGGGAGCTGTTTTTT. It is translated as CASRPTGGSGELFF.